These T cell receptor beta chains were read from a single sample in a study of T cell changes during pregnancy in multiple sclerosis. The table came from immunoSEQ multiplex PCR; TCRdb's copy has only in-frame clones and leaves some out. Among under 120,000 clones listed, 80% to 95% were seen once. The material was peripheral blood, obtained after pregnancy. These TCRs come from a female donor with multiple sclerosis, enrolled in a pregnancy study. Both conserved end residues are part of each CDR3. The D gene is left open where the match is weak. Clone size, where shown, is once, few, many, or a class for clones that have expanded.

V,J,D,size,CDR3,DNA
TRBV5-1,TRBJ1-6,NA,NA,CASSPGLRPLNSPLHF,TGCGCCAGCAGCCCTGGACTTCGACCCTTAAATTCACCCCTCCACTTT
TRBV7-2,TRBJ2-6,NA,NA,CASSSSGWGPGANVLTF,TGTGCCAGCAGCTCCTCGGGTTGGGGCCCTGGGGCCAACGTCCTGACTTTC
TRBV5-6,TRBJ2-7,NA,NA,CASSLDGSYEQYF,TGTGCCAGCAGCTTGGACGGGTCCTACGAGCAGTACTTC
TRBV30,TRBJ2-5,NA,NA,CAWARIAETQYF,TGTGCCTGGGCCCGAATCGCGGAGACCCAGTACTTC
TRBV5-6,TRBJ1-2,NA,NA,CASFLQGTDYGYTF,TGTGCCAGCTTTCTACAGGGTACAGACTATGGCTACACCTTC
TRBV7-9,TRBJ1-1,TRBD1,NA,CASSYGTGKTEAFF,TGTGCCAGCAGTTATGGGACAGGGAAGACTGAAGCTTTCTTT
TRBV29-1,TRBJ1-1,NA,once,CSVDLGGAEAFF,TGCAGCGTTGACCTGGGGGGAGCTGAAGCTTTCTTT
TRBV5-4,TRBJ2-5,NA,NA,CASSGGALKETQYF,TGTGCCAGCAGCGGGGGGGCTTTAAAGGAGACCCAGTACTTC
TRBV7-3,TRBJ2-1,TRBD2,NA,CASSRLAGGRGEQFF,TGTGCCAGCAGCCGTTTAGCGGGGGGGCGGGGTGAGCAGTTCTTC
TRBV18,TRBJ2-3,TRBD2,NA,CASSPPSGVLNSTDTQYF,TGTGCCAGCTCACCTCCGAGCGGGGTGCTCAATAGCACAGATACGCAGTATTTT
TRBV6-5,TRBJ2-7,NA,NA,CASIDPLSYEQYF,TGTGCCAGCATTGATCCACTCTCCTACGAGCAGTACTTC
TRBV28,TRBJ1-2,NA,NA,CASSWTRGTLSYGYTF,TGTGCCAGCAGTTGGACCCGGGGAACGTTGTCCTATGGCTACACCTTC
TRBV7-2,TRBJ2-7,NA,NA,CASSLSAYYEQYF,TGTGCCAGCAGCCTTAGCGCCTACTACGAGCAGTACTTC
TRBV2,TRBJ1-2,NA,NA,CASSGGWNGYTF,TGTGCCAGCAGCGGGGGATGGAATGGCTACACCTTC
TRBV7-8,TRBJ2-7,TRBD2,NA,CASSLNGGGYEQYF,TGTGCCAGCAGCTTAAACGGGGGGGGTTACGAGCAGTACTTC
TRBV7-3,TRBJ2-3,NA,NA,CASSLEGRKGTDTQYF,TGTGCCAGCAGCTTAGAGGGCCGGAAGGGCACAGATACGCAGTATTTT
TRBV7-2,TRBJ2-7,NA,NA,CASSPARTASYYEQYF,TGTGCCAGCAGCCCCGCCAGGACAGCCTCCTACTACGAGCAGTACTTC
TRBV13,TRBJ1-2,TRBD1,once,CASSARQGTLDIRAANYGYTF,TGTGCCAGCAGCGCCCGACAGGGAACTTTAGACATACGCGCGGCTAACTATGGCTACACCTTC
TRBV7-8,TRBJ2-2,TRBD1,NA,CASSLRGQAPVSANTGELFF,TGTGCCAGCAGCTTGAGAGGACAGGCCCCTGTTAGCGCGAACACCGGGGAGCTGTTTTTT
TRBV7-9,TRBJ1-2,NA,NA,CASSRGTPAVNYGYTF,TGTGCCAGCAGCAGGGGGACACCCGCCGTTAACTATGGCTACACCTTC
TRBV7-9,TRBJ1-2,TRBD1,NA,CASSLWGTGQNYGYTF,TGTGCCAGCAGCTTATGGGGGACAGGGCAAAACTATGGCTACACCTTC
TRBV7-9,TRBJ1-3,NA,NA,CASSLPGSGNTIYF,TGTGCCAGCAGCTTACCCGGGTCTGGAAACACCATATATTTT
TRBV4-1,TRBJ1-2,TRBD1,NA,CASSQTGDSGGYTF,TGCGCCAGCAGCCAAACAGGGGACTCGGGTGGCTACACCTTC
TRBV2,TRBJ2-7,TRBD1,NA,CASSERGQGYEQYF,TGTGCCAGCAGTGAAAGGGGACAGGGGTACGAGCAGTACTTC
TRBV6-1,TRBJ2-3,NA,NA,CASSDGGGWADTQYF,TGTGCCAGCAGTGACGGCGGAGGTTGGGCAGATACGCAGTATTTT
TRBV29-1,TRBJ1-1,NA,NA,CSVDGGEIGTGVLTEAFF,TGCAGCGTTGATGGGGGGGAAATTGGTACGGGGGTGCTCACTGAAGCTTTCTTT
TRBV13,TRBJ2-7,NA,NA,CASSQVGSYEQYF,TGTGCCAGCAGCCAGGTAGGCTCCTACGAGCAGTACTTC
TRBV6-5,TRBJ1-3,NA,few,CASSYVAGRSGNTIYF,TGTGCCAGCAGTTACGTCGCAGGCCGCTCTGGAAACACCATATATTTT
TRBV7-9,TRBJ2-1,NA,NA,CASSFQEVSYNEQFF,TGTGCCAGCAGCTTTCAGGAGGTTTCCTACAATGAGCAGTTCTTC